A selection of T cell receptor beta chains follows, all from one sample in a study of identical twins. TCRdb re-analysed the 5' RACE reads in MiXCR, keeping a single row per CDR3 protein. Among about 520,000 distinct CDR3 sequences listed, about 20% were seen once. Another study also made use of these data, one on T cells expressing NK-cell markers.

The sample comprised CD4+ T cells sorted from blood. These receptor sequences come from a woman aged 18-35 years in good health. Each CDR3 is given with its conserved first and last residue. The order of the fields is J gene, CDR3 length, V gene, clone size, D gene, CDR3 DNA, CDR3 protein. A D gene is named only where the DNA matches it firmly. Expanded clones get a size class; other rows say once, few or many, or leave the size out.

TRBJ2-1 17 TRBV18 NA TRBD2 TGTGCCAGCTCACTTTGGACTAGCGGGAACCCTTACAATGAGCAGTTCTTC CASSLWTSGNPYNEQFF
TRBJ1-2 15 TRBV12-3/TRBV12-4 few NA TGTGCCAGCAGTCCCCGGTGGCTGTCAGACTATGGCTACACCTTC CASSPRWLSDYGYTF
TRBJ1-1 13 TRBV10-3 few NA TGTGCCATCAGGGACAACATGAACACTGAAGCTTTCTTT CAIRDNMNTEAFF
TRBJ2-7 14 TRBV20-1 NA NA TGCAGTGCTAGAGTCGGTGCCCGGGCAGACGAGCAGTACTTC CSARVGARADEQYF
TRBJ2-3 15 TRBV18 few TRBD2 TGTGCCAGCTCACTTCTCGGACTAGCGTCAGATACGCAGTATTTT CASSLLGLASDTQYF
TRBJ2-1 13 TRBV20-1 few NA TGCAGTGCTAAACTCCCGGAGGTCGATGAGCAGTTCTTC CSAKLPEVDEQFF
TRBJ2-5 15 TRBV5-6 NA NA TGTGCCAGCAGCCGCCGGGTGGCAGACCAAGAGACCCAGTACTTC CASSRRVADQETQYF
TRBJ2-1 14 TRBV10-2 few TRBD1 TGCGCCAGCAGTGGAAGGGGGCGTTCAAATGAGCAGTTCTTC CASSGRGRSNEQFF
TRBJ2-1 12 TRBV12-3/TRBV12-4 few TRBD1 TGTGCCAGCAGTCCACAGGGGGTTGAGCAGTTCTTC CASSPQGVEQFF
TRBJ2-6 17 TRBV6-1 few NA TGTGCCAGCCGTCGACGTAACAGGGACATGGGGGCCAACGTCCTGACTTTC CASRRRNRDMGANVLTF
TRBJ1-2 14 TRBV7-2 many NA TGTGCCAGCAGCCCTGGGGCAGGGGCTTATGGCTACACCTTC CASSPGAGAYGYTF
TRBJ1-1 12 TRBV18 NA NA TGTGCCAGCTCACCCATGGGAGGGGAAGCTTTCTTT CASSPMGGEAFF
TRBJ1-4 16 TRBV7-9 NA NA TGTGCCAGCAGCTTGGGGACTCGGGAAACGAGTGAAAAACTGTTTTTT CASSLGTRETSEKLFF
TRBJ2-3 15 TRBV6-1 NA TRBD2 TGTGCCACCCGGGGGGGCCCGATGAGCACAGATACGCAGTATTTT CATRGGPMSTDTQYF
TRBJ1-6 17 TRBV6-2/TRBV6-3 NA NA TGTGCCAGCAGTTACTCCCGGCAGGTCCCGGGGAGATCACCCCTCCACTTT CASSYSRQVPGRSPLHF
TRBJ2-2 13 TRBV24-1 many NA TGTGCCACCAGTGATCGAAACACCGGGGAGCTGTTTTTT CATSDRNTGELFF
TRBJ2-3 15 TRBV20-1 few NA TGCAGTGCTGGGGGTGGGCGGTCCCGCACAGATACGCAGTATTTT CSAGGGRSRTDTQYF
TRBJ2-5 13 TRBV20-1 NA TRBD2 TGCAGTGGTGTAGCGGGGGCGTGGGAGACCCAGTACTTC CSGVAGAWETQYF
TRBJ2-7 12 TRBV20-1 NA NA TGCAGTGCTAGTAAGGGGGAAGGCGAGCAGTACTTC CSASKGEGEQYF
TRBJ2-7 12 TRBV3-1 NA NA TGTGCCAGCAGCCGGACTGCAGGGGAGCAGTACTTC CASSRTAGEQYF
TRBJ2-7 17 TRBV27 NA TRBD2 TGTGCCAGCACTAGACTAGCCCAATGGTCCTCCTTCTACGAGCAGTACTTC CASTRLAQWSSFYEQYF
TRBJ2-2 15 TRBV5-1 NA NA TGCGCCAGCAGCTTGGGCCGGACGAACACCGGGGAGCTGTTTTTT CASSLGRTNTGELFF